A single T cell receptor (beta chain) is shown here with its context. The entry originates in a study of cytomegalovirus exposure and HLA in healthy donors. PCR amplification relied on 60 Vbeta primers (plus 13 Jbeta primers). Sequencing was performed with immunoSEQ multiplex PCR; in TCRdb, only in-frame clones are kept and a portion is missing. Of about 150,000 clones listed, 75% to 90% are singletons. The clonotype comes from a male donor in good health and CMV-seronegative. Sequencing was carried out using PBMCs.

CDR3 coding DNA: TGTGCCAGCAGCGCCGACAGGGAGAAGACCCAGTACTTC. Translated: CASSADREKTQYF. The chain combines TRBV5-4 with TRBJ2-5, with 7 bases identical to TRBD1. The CDR3 has 13 amino acids. J gave up 6 bases and V 4 bases, and 6 bases lay outside the gene matches. CDR1 SGHNT and CDR2 YYREEE come from the germline V gene (reference sequence).